The 17 T cell receptor beta chains below all came from one sample that was sequenced in a study of blood T cell repertoires in COVID-19. Libraries were prepared by immunoSEQ multiplex PCR; TCRdb keeps only in-frame clonotypes and omits some of them. The data show 55,000 to 70,000 clones, just under 95% seen once. The sample comprised peripheral blood. These receptors all stem from a human donor in a cohort sampled during active COVID-19.

This chain connects TRBV25-1 to TRBJ2-1; possibly TRBD2 for D (5 bases). V was shortened by 1 base and J by 12 bases, with 13 bases between the two germline ends. Per germline, CDR1 MGHDK and CDR2 SYGVNS. The length of the CDR3 is 13 residues. CDR3 sequence reads: CASSESRGLRQFF. CDR3 sequence (DNA): TGTGCCAGCAGTGAATCACGCGGGCTACGGCAGTTCTTC.

The rearrangement links TRBV27 to TRBJ1-2; TRBD1 might be the D (5 bases). Germline CDR1 reads MNHEY; CDR2 reads SMNVEV (reference sequence). The V end was cut by 10 bases, the J end by 3 bases, with 9 bases between. CDR3 size: 11 residues. The CDR3 sequence is CATRADYGYTF. CDR3 in DNA: TGTGCCACCAGGGCGGACTATGGCTACACCTTC.

The chain has TRBV6-6 and TRBJ1-1, with D uncertain. The CDR3 has 14 residues. Germline CDR1 reads MNHNY; CDR2 reads SVGAGI (reference sequence). Trimming cost V 4 bases and J 0 bases, with 9 bases left between them. The chain's CDR3 is CASSSSRMNTEAFF. The CDR3, as DNA: TGTGCCAGCAGTTCTTCTAGAATGAACACTGAAGCTTTCTTT.

The V call is TRBV5-1, the J call TRBJ2-3, with 9 bases lining up with TRBD2. With V trimmed by 0 bases and J by 4 bases, 9 bases remained unmatched. CDR3 size: 17 residues. Germline CDR1 is SGHRS and CDR2 is YFSETQ. The CDR3, as DNA: TGCGCCAGCAGCTTGGCCGGTAGCGGGAGTATCTCAGATACGCAGTATTTT. It encodes CASSLAGSGSISDTQYF.

The V gene is TRBV6-2 or TRBV6-3, the J gene TRBJ2-3; 12 nucleotides align to TRBD2. V lost 4 bases and J lost 7; bases outside the gene matches: 6. This CDR3 comprises 15 residues. CDR1 is MNHEY and CDR2 is SVGEGT in the germline V gene. The CDR3, as DNA: TGTGCCAGCAGTTCACCGGGACTAGCGGGCTATACGCAGTATTTT. Translated, it gives CASSSPGLAGYTQYF.

The chain is built from TRBV18 and TRBJ2-2; TRBD2 is a possible D gene (5 bases). CDR1 and CDR2 from the germline V gene are KGHSH and LQKENI. This CDR3 has 15 amino acids. The V end was cut by 3 bases, the J end by 8 bases, with 16 bases between. CDR3 coding DNA: TGTGCCAGCTCACCCGCTAGCCTCAACGGTGGGGAGCTGTTTTTT. It encodes CASSPASLNGGELFF.

The chain links TRBV3-1 (or the pseudogene TRBV3-2) to TRBJ2-3, with D possibly being TRBD1 (6 bases). Germline loops: CDR1 LGHDT, CDR2 YNNKEL (reference sequence). V lost 3 bases and J 2 bases, leaving 15 bases between the germline ends. The CDR3 loop spans 16 amino acids. The CDR3 DNA sequence: TGTGCCAGCAGCCAGGCAGGTCACAGGGCCACAGATACGCAGTATTTT. This gives the protein CASSQAGHRATDTQYF.

The rearrangement joins TRBV18 to TRBJ2-3; D might be TRBD2 (7 bases). The CDR3 spans 14 residues. With 4 bases removed from V and 2 bases from J, the gap between germline ends came to 10 bases. Germline values: CDR1 KGHSH, CDR2 LQKENI. The CDR3 protein is CASSLGGATDTQYF. CDR3 bases: TGTGCCAGCTCACTAGGGGGGGCCACAGATACGCAGTATTTT.

The chain has TRBV5-1 and TRBJ2-7, with 7 positions matching TRBD2. V lost 4 bases, J lost 1 base, and 8 bases stayed unmatched. The CDR3 totals 15 residues. CDR1 and CDR2 from the germline V gene are SGHRS and YFSETQ. The CDR3 DNA is TGCGCCAGCAGCCATAGCCAGGGAGGGTCCTACGAGCAGTACTTC. It encodes CASSHSQGGSYEQYF.

Only one count was recorded for this clone. Lacking the conserved final phenylalanine or tryptophan, this CDR3 likely reflects a read error. The limits of the CDR3 on the DNA are not certain, so only TCRdb's listed CDR3 is given. The V call is TRBV6-1, the J call TRBJ2-6; TRBD1, as called in the table, went unchecked against the DNA. With termini counted, the CDR3 has 12 amino acids. From germline, CDR1 is MNHNS and CDR2 SASEGT. CDR3 loop: CASSLPTGGNKV.

The chain has TRBV5-1 and TRBJ1-1; tentative D call: TRBD1 (6 bases). Germline CDR1 SGHRS, CDR2 YFSETQ. The CDR3 totals 13 residues. V was clipped by 0 bases and J by 5 bases, with 8 bases between them. CDR3 loop: CASSLDQGTEAFF. The CDR3 nucleotides read TGCGCCAGCAGCTTGGATCAGGGGACTGAAGCTTTCTTT.

The rearrangement uses TRBV15 and TRBJ1-1; no firm D call. CDR1 and CDR2 (germline): LNHNV, YYDKDF (reference sequence). The CDR3 loop spans 11 amino acids. The germline V and J ends were trimmed by 8 bases and 4 bases, with 8 bases remaining between them. The CDR3 spells CATAGSTEAFF. The CDR3 DNA follows: TGTGCCACCGCGGGGAGCACTGAAGCTTTCTTT. The whole variable domain, filled in from reference TRBV15 and TRBJ1-1, reads DAMVIQNPRYQVTQFGKPVTLSCSQTLNHNVMYWYQQKSSQAPKLLFHYYDKDFNNEADTPDNFQSRRPNTSFCFLDIRSPGLGDTAMYLCATAGSTEAFFGQGTRLTVV.

V is TRBV7-2 and J is TRBJ2-3; D may be TRBD1 (5 bases). V was pared by 5 bases and J by 0 bases, with 15 bases between. Germline CDR1 is SGHTA and CDR2 is FQGNSA. This CDR3 comprises 16 residues. The CDR3 protein is CASSPFPRGSTDTQYF. The CDR3 nucleotides are TGTGCCAGCAGCCCATTTCCTAGGGGAAGCACAGATACGCAGTATTTT.

The chain joins TRBV9 to TRBJ2-3, with D uncertain. The CDR3 is 13 residues long. Germline CDR1 SGDLS, CDR2 YYNGEE. Trimming pared 5 bases from V and 3 bases from J, leaving 10 bases between. This chain's CDR3 is CASSALSTDTQYF. In nucleotides, the CDR3 is TGTGCCAGCAGTGCGCTCTCGACAGATACGCAGTATTTT.

The genes are TRBV18 and TRBJ1-6; 8 bases are shared with TRBD1. Germline assignment: CDR1 KGHSH and CDR2 LQKENI. Trimming at V came to 3 bases and at J to 10 bases, leaving 5 bases not matched to a gene. This CDR3 is 14 amino acids long. The CDR3 nucleotides are TGTGCCAGCTCACCGGACAGGGACCGATCACCCCTCCACTTT. Translated, it gives CASSPDRDRSPLHF.

The chain carries TRBV7-2 and TRBJ2-7, with 7 bases fitting TRBD1. The CDR3 covers 15 residues. CDR1 is SGHTA and CDR2 is FQGNSA in the germline V gene. With 5 bases clipped from V and 6 bases from J, the junction kept 13 bases outside the gene matches. Written as DNA, the CDR3 is TGTGCCAGCAGCCTCACCGGGACAGTGCTTTTCGAGCAGTACTTC. It translates to CASSLTGTVLFEQYF. The full variable domain, completed using reference TRBV7-2 and TRBJ2-7, is GAGVSQSPSNKVTEKGKDVELRCDPISGHTALYWYRQSLGQGLEFLIYFQGNSAPDKSGLPSDRFSAERTGGSVSTLTIQRTQQEDSAVYLCASSLTGTVLFEQYFGPGTRLTVT.

The chain employs TRBV3-1 (or the pseudogene TRBV3-2) and TRBJ2-7; TRBD1 matches at 8 bases. The J segment lost 3 bases and the V segment lost 5 bases, leaving 3 bases of the junction unmatched. The CDR3 spans 13 residues. Germline V CDR1 and CDR2: LGHDT, YNNKEL (reference sequence). CDR3 sequence (DNA): TGTGCCAGCAGCAACGGACAGGGCTACGAGCAGTACTTC. Amino acids: CASSNGQGYEQYF.